This T cell receptor (beta chain) was sequenced during a study of cytomegalovirus exposure and HLA in healthy donors. Whole-study results and caveats: Donor immune exposure was known only as CMV serostatus. A later analysis linked a missense variant in DCLRE1C to the trimming of TCR beta V and J genes. Later work found most CMV-associated TCR beta chains apparently HLA-restricted. TCR beta chains associated with HLA were, in a later analysis, more clonally expanded than equally common others.

About this clone: What it binds is unknown.

The PCR made use of 60 Vbeta and 13 Jbeta primers. The assay was immunoSEQ multiplex PCR, and TCRdb's table has in-frame clones only and misses some. This sample has about 190,000 clones; about 84% occur once, and the top ten carry less than 4.5%. The trim removed 6 bases at V and 5 bases at J, leaving 9 bases unmatched. In germline, CDR1 is SGHNT, CDR2 YENEEA. CDR3 size: 15 residues. Material for sequencing was PBMCs. V usage is TRBV11-3 and J usage is TRBJ2-7, with 11 nucleotides matching TRBD2. The sequence was obtained from a man aged 50-59 years in good health and CMV-seronegative. The CDR3 region has the DNA TGTGCCAGCAGACCTAGCGGGGGGATCAACCACGAGCAGTACTTC. Protein product: CASRPSGGINHEQYF. Using reference TRBV11-3 and TRBJ2-7 for the parts outside the CDR3, the full variable domain is EAGVVQSPRYKIIEKKQPVAFWCNPISGHNTLYWYLQNLGQGPELLIRYENEEAVDDSQLPKDRFSAERLKGVDSTLKIQPAELGDSAVYLCASRPSGGINHEQYFGPGTRLTVT.